This is a list of T cell receptor beta chains from one sample in a study of T cell changes during pregnancy in multiple sclerosis. Data came from immunoSEQ multiplex PCR; TCRdb stores just in-frame clones and leaves some out. The sample has around 56,000 clones; over 75% are singletons. The sample consisted of peripheral blood, taken after pregnancy. These TCRs come from a female donor with multiple sclerosis, enrolled in a pregnancy study. Both conserved end residues are part of each CDR3. A D gene is named only where the DNA matches it firmly. Part of the rows lack a size; the others show once, few, many or a class for expanded clones.

D gene	clone size	V gene	J gene	CDR3 protein	CDR3 DNA
NA	NA	TRBV5-1	TRBJ2-3	CASSEGGGTDTQYF	TGCGCCAGCAGCGAAGGGGGGGGGACAGATACGCAGTATTTT
NA	NA	TRBV11-1	TRBJ1-5	CASSRQGYYNQPQHF	TGTGCCAGCAGCCGTCAGGGGTATTACAATCAGCCCCAGCATTTT
NA	NA	TRBV28	TRBJ2-7	CASSPGVAYEQYF	TGTGCCAGCAGTCCAGGGGTTGCCTACGAGCAGTACTTC
TRBD1	NA	TRBV5-1	TRBJ2-7	CASSLEGGRGIYEQYF	TGCGCCAGCAGCTTGGAAGGGGGCAGGGGGATTTACGAGCAGTACTTC
NA	few	TRBV29-1	TRBJ1-1	CSVEQQGNTEAFF	TGCAGCGTTGAACAGCAGGGGAACACTGAAGCTTTCTTT
NA	once	TRBV10-2	TRBJ2-1	CASSADSAYNEQFF	TGCGCCAGCAGCGCGGACTCTGCCTACAATGAGCAGTTCTTC
TRBD1	NA	TRBV9	TRBJ1-1	CASSVSTGGGTEAFF	TGTGCCAGCAGCGTCAGTACAGGGGGTGGCACTGAAGCTTTCTTT
NA	NA	TRBV6-5	TRBJ1-3	CASSTGNTIYF	TGTGCCAGCTCCACTGGAAACACCATATATTTT
NA	NA	TRBV4-1	TRBJ2-2	CASSVRDLRLGHGELFF	TGCGCCAGCAGCGTAAGAGACTTACGGCTGGGTCACGGGGAGCTGTTTTTT
NA	NA	TRBV6-1	TRBJ2-5	CASKDMAETQYF	TGTGCCAGCAAGGACATGGCGGAGACCCAGTACTTC
TRBD2	NA	TRBV11-3	TRBJ2-1	CASSLDGRGGHNEQFF	TGTGCCAGCAGCTTAGATGGACGGGGGGGCCACAATGAGCAGTTCTTC
TRBD1	NA	TRBV11-2	TRBJ2-3	CASSSDPTGVSTDTQYF	TGTGCCAGCAGCTCCGATCCGACAGGGGTTAGCACAGATACGCAGTATTTT
NA	few	TRBV29-1	TRBJ1-1	CSVSPLNTEAFF	TGCAGCGTTTCTCCTCTGAACACTGAAGCTTTCTTT
NA	NA	TRBV7-2	TRBJ1-1	CASSRQGRVTEAFF	TGTGCCAGCAGCCGCCAGGGCAGGGTCACTGAAGCTTTCTTT
TRBD1	NA	TRBV5-1	TRBJ2-5	CASSLTGTGEETQYF	TGCGCCAGCAGCCTTACTGGGACAGGAGAAGAGACCCAGTACTTC
NA	NA	TRBV2	TRBJ1-3	CASSAESSGNTIYF	TGTGCCAGCAGTGCGGAGAGCTCTGGAAACACCATATATTTT
NA	NA	TRBV15	TRBJ1-3	CATSEEAGNTIYF	TGTGCCACCAGCGAAGAGGCTGGAAACACCATATATTTT
NA	NA	TRBV5-1	TRBJ1-6	CASSPFLWGDSPLHF	TGCGCCAGCAGCCCCTTCCTTTGGGGGGATTCACCCCTCCACTTT
TRBD2	NA	TRBV5-1	TRBJ2-1	CASSLAASGGYNEQFF	TGCGCCAGCAGCTTGGCCGCTAGCGGGGGATACAATGAGCAGTTCTTC
NA	NA	TRBV27	TRBJ1-2	CASSFWGGNGYTF	TGTGCCAGCAGTTTTTGGGGGGGCAATGGCTACACCTTC
NA	NA	TRBV6-5	TRBJ1-1	CASRFEVLAEAFF	TGTGCCAGCAGGTTCGAAGTACTCGCTGAAGCTTTCTTT
NA	NA	TRBV30	TRBJ2-4	CAWSSDSAAKNIQYF	TGTGCCTGGAGTTCGGACAGCGCTGCCAAAAACATTCAGTACTTC
TRBD1	NA	TRBV6-1	TRBJ1-2	CASRARGNYGYTF	TGTGCCAGCAGAGCCAGGGGGAACTATGGCTACACCTTC
NA	NA	TRBV10-1	TRBJ2-1	CASSESGGQPRYNEQFF	TGCGCCAGCAGTGAGTCCGGGGGACAGCCCCGTTACAATGAGCAGTTCTTC
NA	NA	TRBV15	TRBJ1-4	CATSREPLRQETNEKLFF	TGTGCCACCAGCAGGGAGCCCCTTAGACAGGAAACTAATGAAAAACTGTTTTTT
NA	NA	TRBV18	TRBJ2-5	CASSLDSEETQYF	TGTGCCAGCTCACTCGACAGCGAAGAGACCCAGTACTTC
NA	NA	TRBV7-3	TRBJ2-1	CASSLSSAGSSYNEQFF	TGTGCCAGCAGCTTAAGTTCTGCGGGGAGCTCCTACAATGAGCAGTTCTTC
NA	NA	TRBV19	TRBJ2-7	CASSPLAGATYEQYF	TGTGCCAGTAGTCCCCTCGCGGGGGCGACGTACGAGCAGTACTTC
TRBD2	NA	TRBV9	TRBJ2-1	CASSVGRGGTYNEQFF	TGTGCCAGCAGCGTAGGCCGGGGGGGAACCTACAATGAGCAGTTCTTC
TRBD1	NA	TRBV10-3	TRBJ1-5	CAISLHQDGTGKDRNQPQHF	TGTGCCATCAGTTTACACCAAGATGGGACAGGGAAAGACCGCAATCAGCCCCAGCATTTT
NA	NA	TRBV5-4	TRBJ1-2	CASSSRGQVANYGYTF	TGTGCCAGCAGCTCCCGAGGGCAGGTAGCTAACTATGGCTACACCTTC
NA	NA	TRBV6-5	TRBJ1-1	CASHTPGMGTEAFF	TGTGCCAGCCATACCCCGGGGATGGGCACTGAAGCTTTCTTT
TRBD1	once	TRBV28	TRBJ2-2	CASSSGQPSDTGELFF	TGTGCCAGCAGTTCGGGACAGCCCAGTGATACCGGGGAGCTGTTTTTT
TRBD1	NA	TRBV19	TRBJ2-7	CASRGTGSYEQYF	TGTGCCAGTAGGGGGACAGGTTCCTACGAGCAGTACTTC
NA	once	TRBV13	TRBJ1-1	CASSSGEWPEAFF	TGTGCCAGCAGCTCAGGGGAGTGGCCTGAAGCTTTCTTT
TRBD1	large	TRBV6-1	TRBJ2-7	CASSEGQGAYEQYF	TGTGCCAGCAGTGAGGGACAGGGGGCGTACGAGCAGTACTTC
TRBD1	NA	TRBV4-1	TRBJ1-2	CASSQDLRGRGYTF	TGCGCCAGCAGCCAAGATCTCAGGGGGCGAGGCTACACCTTC
NA	NA	TRBV5-1	TRBJ2-3	CASSSWAGTDTQYF	TGCGCCAGCAGCTCTTGGGCGGGTACAGATACGCAGTATTTT
NA	NA	TRBV5-1	TRBJ1-2	CASSLGGVTSTNYGYTF	TGCGCCAGCAGCTTGGGGGGGGTGACATCCACTAACTATGGCTACACCTTC
NA	once	TRBV4-2	TRBJ2-1	CASSQDRGATYNEQFF	TGTGCCAGCAGCCAAGACCGGGGAGCCACCTACAATGAGCAGTTCTTC